This TCR beta chain was sequenced in a study of blood T cell repertoires in COVID-19 (TCRdb year 2020). Context from the whole study: Recovered participants in ImmuneRACE Cohort 3 were defined as having two consecutive negative NP/OP PCR tests, clearance from a healthcare professional, or resolution of symptoms. Samples from collaborators originated in the United States, Italy and Spain and spanned both the acute and convalescent phases of COVID-19. The material from the prospective study consisted of cDNA or gDNA derived from T cells, B-cell-depleted T cells, or PBMCs. Deeply sampled blood TCRbeta repertoires from subjects exposed to, actively infected with, or recovered from COVID-19 were included in the dataset. A freely available public database, intended as a resource for researchers studying the immune response to SARS-CoV-2, is where the repertoires were released. The samples were drawn from the first 160 participants of the ongoing ImmuneRACE study and from 1,254 subjects provided by 6 global collaborators. Sample metadata almost always included a de-identified subject ID, COVID-19 status, age in years and sex. Where HLA class I and class II types were available, the types were taken from metadata supplied by the sample provider, not from assay-based typing.

In the prospective study, participants were roughly 18 to 89 years old, resided in approximately 25 geographic areas of the United States, and were enrolled through a virtual design. In the prospective study, participants were assigned to cohorts based on the clinical history participants reported in a screening survey and a study questionnaire. In the prospective study, whole blood, serum and a nasopharyngeal or oropharyngeal swab were collected from each participant by mobile phlebotomists. Additional blood draws and questionnaires over a 2-month period could optionally be provided by prospective study participants. Blood samples from the prospective study were shipped frozen or at room temperature prior to DNA extraction. Summary of the overall study and its limitations: The quantity of clinical and demographic metadata differed by source and by participant and was supplied without curation.

Points on this clone: The antigen it recognizes is unknown. One base away there is no much larger clone; base qualities are not given.

TCRbeta CDR3 regions were amplified from genomic DNA by means of the immunoSEQ Assay, a bias-controlled multiplex PCR. In the authors' own workflow: Nucleated cell counts per sample were estimated from amplification of reference gene primers within the assay. To quantify the absolute abundance of each unique TCRbeta CDR3 rearrangement, sequence reads were collapsed and filtered. For each sample, productive Simpson clonality was calculated as the square root of Simpson's diversity index over productive rearrangements. This immuneACCESS table, as held by TCRdb, lists in-frame sequences with V and J called but not all clones. Of the missing ones, under half trace to an unresolved V gene in checked studies; the others have no known cause. V and J calls and clone size come straight from that table; D and trimming were deduced from the DNA. The sample table holds about 360,000 clones, of which around 87% were seen once. The ten largest account for roughly 2% of the sample.

This sequence was found in a man aged 40-55 years in a cohort exposed to, infected with or recovered from COVID-19 (not recorded which). Source material: PBMCs or T cells enriched from blood (not recorded which).

CDR3 loop: CASSTANTGELFF. The bases are TGTGCCAGCAGTACGGCGAACACCGGGGAGCTGTTTTTT. The V and J genes are TRBV13 and TRBJ2-2, with no D gene named confidently. CDR1 PRHDT and CDR2 FYEKMQ were looked up in the germline V gene (reference sequence). Measured from the cysteine to the phenylalanine, the CDR3 is 13 residues long. Solely the CDR3 DNA is kept, with 39 bases framed from the first base. Relative to germline, V is 6 bases shorter and J is 0 bases shorter, with 5 bases between their ends.